The present TCR beta chain was sequenced within a study of T cell responses to AZD1222 COVID-19 vaccine (dated by TCRdb to the early 2020s). In terms of the full investigation: AZD1222 recipients with second doses at about 4 weeks or about 12 weeks were pooled, because spike-specific TCR depth and breadth did not differ between schedules. A total of 233 trial participants underwent TCR sequencing, of whom some 210 received two doses of AZD1222 and approximately 25 received two doses of the MenACWY control vaccine. Trial participants were enrolled by age into subgroups of 18-55, 56-69 and 70-plus years, and around 150, 28 and 57 TCR-sequenced participants, respectively, were included in these subgroups. The full study reports these points: Nearly half of unique spike-specific TCRs reportedly recognized epitopes outside regions mutated in the B.1.351 and B.1.1.7 variants. In the small 56-69-year group, the increase in depth fell short of significance, most likely because of low power. Spike-specific TCR breadth and depth rose significantly after two AZD1222 doses compared with day 0 and with MenACWY recipients. Because no day 14 peak-response samples were available, repertoires were characterized only after the peak T cell response. CD4 TCRs associated with the vaccine covered the entire spike protein, and the dominant responses were in regions 160-218 and 743-854. Conclusions about previously exposed vaccinees are limited because only 6 or 7 AZD1222 recipients were SARS-CoV-2 seropositive at baseline. Participants were mostly white British and included more females than males, and it was suggested by the authors that clonal diversity may have been underestimated.

The CDR3 regions of human TCRbeta chains were analyzed by immunosequencing. Per the source publication's procedure: TCRs in the repertoires were compared against a reference library of SARS-CoV-2-specific TCRs that had been generated with the MIRA antigen-specificity platform. Breadth was defined as the fraction of unique TCRs that were SARS-CoV-2-associated, and depth was defined as the fraction of total T cells that were SARS-CoV-2-associated. Using the MIRA data, each spike-specific TCR was assigned both to the spike region to which the TCR was reactive and to a CD4 or CD8 class. Log10-transformed breadth and depth values were compared by one-way ANOVA with Sidak's multiple comparisons tests. TCRdb's version of the immuneACCESS table is confined to in-frame rearrangements and falls short of the full clone set. An unresolved V gene accounts for under half of the shortfall where checked; the remainder is of unknown origin. The DNA was the basis for D and trimming; V, J and clone size are from that table. In this sample the table shows 150,000 to 200,000 clones, 90% of which occur a single time. The ten top clones hold 1.5% of the sample.

In regard to this clone: The target of this receptor is not known. Base qualities are not provided; no much larger clone lies one nucleotide away.

The intended sense of this specimen's time point label: baseline before first vaccination. Samples from vaccinated people were obtained from the UK trials COV001 and COV002, which included a single-blind randomized controlled phase 2/3 trial of AZD1222 (ChAdOx1 nCoV-19) in healthy adults. For TCRbeta chain sequencing, PBMC samples were collected from trial participants at day 0 and at day 28 after the second dose. The specimen was peripheral blood, collected on day 0 of AZD1222 vaccination. The source of this sequence is an adult in good health.

The CDR3 protein is CASTGTGDYEQYF. The DNA reads as follows: TGCGCCAGCACCGGGACAGGGGACTACGAGCAGTACTTC. The sequence links TRBV10-2 to TRBJ2-7, with 10 bases in between that match TRBD1. In the germline V gene, CDR1 corresponds to WSHSY and CDR2 to SAAADI. Clipping removes 7 bases from V and 3 bases from J, with 3 as the unmatched junction base count. The CDR3, cysteine through phenylalanine, is 13 amino acids long. Of the read, only the CDR3 DNA is kept; its 39 bases are in frame from base 1.